The 28 T cell receptor beta chains below come from one sample, sequenced in a study of blood T cell repertoires in COVID-19. Some clones are missing from TCRdb's copy, which holds only in-frame ones; the method was immunoSEQ multiplex PCR. The data contain approximately 160,000 clones, over 85% of them seen just once; the ten biggest clones take up around 2%. Material for sequencing was peripheral blood. The source of these receptors is a woman aged 60 to 75 with COVID-19, enrolled during active disease.

The CDR3 nucleotides read TGTGCCAGCAGTCAGACAGGGGTCGACACTGAAGCTTTCTTT. Its translation: CASSQTGVDTEAFF. The V gene is TRBV6-5, the J gene TRBJ1-1; 8 nucleotides match TRBD1. CDR3 length equals 14 residues. Germline-derived CDR1 and CDR2 are MNHEY and SVGAGI. V was clipped by 5 bases and J by 3 bases; unmatched bases: 5.

This clone was seen just once. The J gene is TRBJ1-1, the V gene TRBV5-1; maybe TRBD1 (5 bases). The CDR3 extends over 13 amino acids. V gave up 2 bases and J gave up 4 bases, with 9 bases separating them. Germline V lookup: CDR1 SGHRS, CDR2 YFSETQ. As DNA, the CDR3 is TGCGCCAGCAGCTTAAGCGGGGGCACTGAAGCTTTCTTT. Its translation is CASSLSGGTEAFF.

This clone showed up just once. V and J are TRBV5-1 and TRBJ2-7; TRBD1 might be the D (7 bases). V lost 0 bases to trimming and J lost 5 bases, with 15 bases between them. This CDR3 contains 15 residues. Per germline, CDR1 SGHRS and CDR2 YFSETQ. The CDR3 nucleotides are TGCGCCAGCAGCTTGGAAAACAGGGGAGGCAACGAGCAGTACTTC. This encodes CASSLENRGGNEQYF.

V is TRBV7-2 and J is TRBJ2-3; 8 bases map to TRBD2. Germline V lookup: CDR1 SGHTA, CDR2 FQGNSA. The CDR3 contains 16 residues. V dropped 1 base and J dropped 2; count of bases not matched to a gene: 5. The CDR3 loop is CASSLGVSGVTDTQYF. The CDR3 DNA reads as TGTGCCAGCAGCTTAGGAGTTAGCGGGGTCACAGATACGCAGTATTTT.

The rearrangement joins TRBV5-1 to TRBJ2-2; 10 bases fit TRBD2. This CDR3 comprises 16 residues. Germline loops: CDR1 SGHRS, CDR2 YFSETQ. V gave up 0 bases and J gave up 9 bases; unmatched junction bases: 8. CDR3 protein: CASSLGLAGPLRELFF. In nucleotides, the CDR3 is TGCGCCAGCAGCTTGGGACTAGCGGGTCCCCTGAGGGAGCTGTTTTTT.

The V and J genes are TRBV12-3 or TRBV12-4 and TRBJ1-5, with D perhaps matching TRBD1 (5 bases). V dropped 6 bases and J dropped 6 bases, with 12 bases sitting between them. CDR3 length: 13 amino acids. The CDR3, as DNA: TGTGCCAGCAGCCCCCAGGGTCTTCAGCCCCAGCATTTT. This encodes CASSPQGLQPQHF.

V usage is TRBV12-3 or TRBV12-4 and J usage is TRBJ1-2; D is perhaps TRBD1 (6 bases). V lost 5 bases and J 2 bases, leaving 9 bases between the germline ends. The CDR3 spans 13 residues. CDR3 DNA sequence: TGTGCCAGCAGTGCCGACAGGAACTATGGCTACACCTTC. Residues: CASSADRNYGYTF.

The rearrangement links TRBV6-5 to TRBJ1-2; D not resolved. CDR3 length: 13 residues. Looked up from germline, CDR1 is MNHEY and CDR2 is SVGAGI. Trimming stripped 5 bases from V and 4 bases from J, with 11 bases between. This CDR3 is CASSPGGVYGYTF. CDR3 coding DNA: TGTGCCAGCAGTCCGGGCGGGGTCTATGGCTACACCTTC.

This sequence joins TRBV7-6 and TRBJ2-1, with TRBD2 matching 11 bases. Germline trimming cut 5 bases from V and 0 bases from J; bases unmatched to any gene: 6. This CDR3 region has 17 residues. CDR1 SGHVS and CDR2 FNYEAQ come from the germline V gene. The CDR3 sequence: CASSLLLAGVSYNEQFF. The CDR3 DNA sequence: TGTGCCAGCAGCCTATTACTAGCGGGGGTCTCCTACAATGAGCAGTTCTTC.

The rearrangement joins TRBV11-2 to TRBJ2-2, with 10 bases identical to TRBD1. The CDR3 spans 15 residues. Trimming at V came to 0 bases and at J to 6 bases, leaving 1 base not matched to a gene. CDR1 is SGHAT and CDR2 is FQNNGV in the germline V gene. CDR3 DNA: TGTGCCAGCAGCTTAGAAGGACAGGGGGCCGGGGAGCTGTTTTTT. Its protein is CASSLEGQGAGELFF. The full variable domain, rest sourced from reference TRBV11-2 and TRBJ2-2, is EAGVAQSPRYKIIEKRQSVAFWCNPISGHATLYWYQQILGQGPKLLIQFQNNGVVDDSQLPKDRFSAERLKGVDSTLKIQPAKLEDSAVYLCASSLEGQGAGELFFGEGSRLTVL.

This chain connects TRBV29-1 to TRBJ1-1; 8 bases are a match to TRBD1. This CDR3 is 13 amino acids long. V shed 1 base and J 11 bases; nucleotides not matched to a gene: 9. Germline V lookup: CDR1 SQVTM, CDR2 ANQGSEA. The CDR3 DNA reads TGCAGCGTTGAAGGTCGTCAGGGGGCGGGTGCTTTCTTT. Protein sequence: CSVEGRQGAGAFF.

The chain employs TRBV29-1 and TRBJ2-1; 8 nucleotides align to TRBD2. The CDR3 totals 19 residues. The junction had 18 bases not matched to a gene; V was cut back by 3 bases and J by 2 bases. Germline V gene sequence: CDR1 SQVTM, CDR2 ANQGSEA. The CDR3 DNA reads TGCAGCGTTGATCTCTCTACGGGGAGAGGGACTAGTACCTACAATGAGCAGTTCTTC. This codes for CSVDLSTGRGTSTYNEQFF.

The V gene is TRBV6-5, the J gene TRBJ1-1, with 9 bases aligning to TRBD1. This CDR3 has 13 amino acids. CDR1 and CDR2 (germline): MNHEY, SVGAGI. V gave up 4 bases and J gave up 5 bases; unmatched junction bases: 2. The CDR3 DNA is TGTGCCAGCAGTTCGACAGGGGGAACTGAAGCTTTCTTT. Translating gives CASSSTGGTEAFF.

V is TRBV14 and J is TRBJ2-7; 11 bases match TRBD1. The V segment lost 2 bases and the J segment 3 bases; nucleotides outside the gene matches: 6. Germline values: CDR1 SGHDN, CDR2 FVKESK. The CDR3 consists of 16 residues. The CDR3 nucleotides read TGTGCCAGCAGCCAATCCGGGACAGGGGGTCACTACGAGCAGTACTTC. Translated: CASSQSGTGGHYEQYF. The full variable domain, rest sourced from reference TRBV14 and TRBJ2-7, is EAGVTQFPSHSVIEKGQTVTLRCDPISGHDNLYWYRRVMGKEIKFLLHFVKESKQDESGMPNNRFLAERTGGTYSTLKVQPAELEDSGVYFCASSQSGTGGHYEQYFGPGTRLTVT.

This rearrangement joins TRBV7-9 to TRBJ1-5; the D gene is possibly TRBD1 (5 bases). This CDR3 region has 14 residues. V was trimmed by 4 bases and J by 7 bases, leaving 14 bases between them. Germline CDR1 and CDR2: SEHNR and FQNEAQ (reference sequence). The CDR3 here is CASSSELGGQPQHF. DNA of the CDR3: TGTGCCAGCAGCTCCGAACTGGGGGGACAGCCCCAGCATTTT.

The chain recombines TRBV19 with TRBJ2-4; 8 bases line up with TRBD1. The CDR3 has 15 amino acids. Germline V gene data show CDR1 as LNHDA and CDR2 as SQIVND (reference sequence). Trimming took 3 bases from V and 6 from J; bases not matched to a gene: 7. The chain's CDR3 is CASSIQRQGRNIQYF. The CDR3 nucleotides read TGTGCCAGTAGTATCCAACGACAGGGGAGAAACATTCAGTACTTC.

The chain combines TRBV7-8 with TRBJ1-1, with D hard to call. V was cut by 4 bases and J by 0 bases, with 9 bases left in between. This CDR3 has 14 amino acids. Germline V gives CDR1 SGHVS, CDR2 FQNEAQ. This CDR3 reads CASSSRYMNTEAFF. The CDR3 DNA follows: TGTGCCAGCAGCTCCAGGTACATGAACACTGAAGCTTTCTTT.

The chain links TRBV2 to TRBJ1-2; D perhaps matches TRBD1 (5 bases). Germline V gene lookup returns CDR1 SNHLY and CDR2 FYNNEI. The CDR3 covers 13 residues. V lost 4 bases, J lost 2 bases, and 8 bases lay in between. In nucleotides, the CDR3 is TGTGCCAGCAGTGTACAGGAGAACTATGGCTACACCTTC. It translates to CASSVQENYGYTF. The full variable domain, in which reference TRBV2 and TRBJ1-2 provide the parts outside the CDR3, is EPEVTQTPSHQVTQMGQEVILRCVPISNHLYFYWYRQILGQKVEFLVSFYNNEISEKSEIFDDQFSVERPDGSNFTLKIRSTKLEDSAMYFCASSVQENYGYTFGSGTRLTVV.

A single count supports this clone. The chain couples TRBV11-2 to TRBJ2-1, with 8 nucleotides matching TRBD2. Germline CDR1 SGHAT, CDR2 FQNNGV. Germline trimming cut 3 bases from V and 5 bases from J; bases unmatched to any gene: 12. This CDR3 region has 17 residues. CDR3 sequence: CASSFRGGTRYDNEQFF. CDR3 nucleotide sequence: TGTGCCAGCAGCTTTCGCGGGGGGACTAGATATGACAATGAGCAGTTCTTC.

The rearrangement links TRBV6-6 to TRBJ1-1; D is perhaps TRBD1 (5 bases). Per germline, CDR1 MNHNY and CDR2 SVGAGI (reference sequence). This CDR3 is built from 14 residues. V was shortened by 7 bases and J by 1 base, with 13 bases between the two germline ends. In nucleotides, the CDR3 is TGTGCCAGCACCGCCTCTACAGGGAACACTGAAGCTTTCTTT. This codes for CASTASTGNTEAFF.

This chain joins TRBV30 and TRBJ1-5; D is possibly TRBD1 (5 bases). V was trimmed by 1 base and J by 7 bases, leaving 23 bases between them. This CDR3 contains 17 residues. The germline gives CDR1 GTSNPN, CDR2 SVGIG (reference sequence). CDR3: CAWSGPTPRVLRQPQHF. CDR3 sequence (DNA): TGTGCCTGGAGTGGACCAACCCCCAGGGTTCTTAGACAGCCCCAGCATTTT.

J is TRBJ1-1 and V is TRBV7-8, with 10 bases lining up with TRBD1. CDR1 is SGHVS, CDR2 FQNEAQ, per germline. CDR3 size: 14 residues. V shed 3 bases and J 6 bases; nucleotides not matched to a gene: 4. The CDR3 DNA reads as TGTGCCAGCAGCTTCTCCGGACAGGGGGCTGAAGCTTTCTTT. Translating it yields CASSFSGQGAEAFF.

The V call is TRBV6-4, the J call TRBJ2-3, with 9 bases identical to TRBD2. V trimming: 5 bases; J trimming: 3 bases; junction bases outside the gene matches: 12. This CDR3 is built from 17 residues. Germline values: CDR1 MRHNA, CDR2 SNTAGT. The CDR3 loop reads CASSKSGRLAGTDTQYF. CDR3 bases: TGTGCCAGCAGTAAGTCCGGGCGGCTAGCGGGGACAGATACGCAGTATTTT.

The chain has TRBV5-4 and TRBJ2-7, with TRBD1 as a possible D gene (7 bases). CDR1 and CDR2 (germline): SGHNT, YYREEE (reference sequence). V shed 4 bases and J shed 5 bases, with 16 bases lying between them. There are 14 residues in the CDR3. The CDR3 bases are TGTGCCAGCAGCCCACCAGGGGGGAAAAACGAGCAGTACTTC. Amino acid sequence: CASSPPGGKNEQYF.

In its sample, this clone was seen once. This chain uses TRBV21-1 with TRBJ2-7; the DNA was not compared with TRBD2, the D call given in the table. TRBV21-1 is a listed pseudogene. This CDR3 has 14 residues. The CDR3 spells CASSQGTSAYEQYF. The CDR3 DNA reads as TGTGCCAGCAGCCAGGGGACTAGTGCCTACGAGCAGTACTTC.

This clone came up a few times. The V and J genes are TRBV7-2 and TRBJ2-7, with a weak D call TRBD1 (6 bases). Deletions cut 6 bases from V and 0 bases from J, with 12 bases between. CDR3 length: 14 residues. Germline-derived CDR1 and CDR2 are SGHTA and FQGNSA. Written as DNA, the CDR3 is TGTGCCAGCAGACCTGGACAGAGCTCCTACGAGCAGTACTTC. This sequence encodes CASRPGQSSYEQYF.

This clone appeared a single time. The J gene is TRBJ2-1, the V gene TRBV18; a weak D match, TRBD2 (5 bases). V was cut by 3 bases and J by 8 bases, with 11 bases left in between. The CDR3 runs 13 residues. Germline values: CDR1 KGHSH, CDR2 LQKENI. CDR3 coding DNA: TGTGCCAGCTCACCCGCTGGGAGCGATGAGCAGTTCTTC. Translating gives CASSPAGSDEQFF.

This clone has only one observation. This sequence joins TRBV7-9 and TRBJ2-2, with a tentative D call TRBD2 (5 bases). Trimming stripped 2 bases from V and 5 bases from J, with 12 bases between. Germline CDR1 reads SEHNR; CDR2 reads FQNEAQ (reference sequence). The CDR3 loop spans 15 amino acids. The CDR3 here is CASSLLEVGTGELFF. The CDR3 DNA reads as TGTGCCAGCAGCTTATTGGAGGTTGGGACCGGGGAGCTGTTTTTT. The full variable domain, its missing parts supplied by reference TRBV7-9 and TRBJ2-2, is DTGVSQNPRHKITKRGQNVTFRCDPISEHNRLYWYRQTLGQGPEFLTYFQNEAQLEKSRLLSDRFSAERPKGSFSTLEIQRTEQGDSAMYLCASSLLEVGTGELFFGEGSRLTVL.